The 5 T cell receptor beta chains reported below all come from one sample, sequenced in a study of OX40 agonist ivuxolimab in advanced cancers. This table comes from immunoSEQ multiplex PCR, and its TCRdb copy is limited to in-frame clones, with some not included. Among 60,000 or so clones listed, roughly 85% were seen once. Here the sequenced sample was CD4+ or CD8+ T cells sorted from blood, taken in a trial of the OX40 agonist ivuxolimab. Source of these receptors: an adult with an advanced solid tumor such as melanoma, head and neck, liver or kidney cancer.

The chain carries TRBV29-1 and TRBJ2-3, with 7 positions matching TRBD1. Germline loops: CDR1 SQVTM, CDR2 ANQGSEA. The V and J ends lost 7 bases and 0 bases, in that order; junction bases with no gene match: 16. CDR3 length: 17 residues. The CDR3 bases are TGCAGCGCCCCGACAGGGTATGAAGGGGCTAGCACAGATACGCAGTATTTT. This translates into CSAPTGYEGASTDTQYF.

The genes are TRBV5-1 and TRBJ2-7; D may be TRBD1 or TRBD2 (5 bases each). The CDR3 has 14 residues. Per germline, CDR1 SGHRS and CDR2 YFSETQ. The V and J ends lost 4 bases and 3 bases respectively, with 14 bases between them. The CDR3 region has the DNA TGCGCCAGCAGCACCGGGACGGATGTCTACGAGCAGTACTTC. As protein: CASSTGTDVYEQYF.

This clone was observed a handful of times. This chain uses TRBV7-9 with TRBJ1-2; D may be TRBD1 (6 bases). The V and J ends lost 1 base and 2 bases respectively, with 11 bases between them. The CDR3 extends over 15 amino acids. The V gene's germline CDR1 is SEHNR and CDR2 FQNEAQ (reference sequence). CDR3 region: CASSLDGGHNYGYTF. The DNA for the CDR3 is TGTGCCAGCAGCTTAGATGGGGGACACAACTATGGCTACACCTTC.

This clone came up a few times. The chain combines TRBV6-5 with TRBJ1-2; the D gene is possibly TRBD1 (6 bases). Germline-derived CDR1 and CDR2 are MNHEY and SVGAGI. The CDR3 consists of 13 residues. Trimming left V 5 bases short and J 7 bases short, with 14 bases between. The CDR3 coding sequence is TGTGCCAGCAGTAGGGGGGGGCAGGGTGGCTACACCTTC. As protein: CASSRGGQGGYTF.

CDR3 in amino acids: CASSFKWYEQYF. The DNA of the CDR3 is TGTGCCAGCAGCTTCAAGTGGTACGAGCAGTACTTC. The V and J genes are TRBV7-2 and TRBJ2-7; no firm D call. Germline V CDR1 and CDR2: SGHTA, FQGNSA. The CDR3 covers 12 residues. The V end lost 3 bases, the J end lost 4 bases, and 7 bases lay between the germline ends.